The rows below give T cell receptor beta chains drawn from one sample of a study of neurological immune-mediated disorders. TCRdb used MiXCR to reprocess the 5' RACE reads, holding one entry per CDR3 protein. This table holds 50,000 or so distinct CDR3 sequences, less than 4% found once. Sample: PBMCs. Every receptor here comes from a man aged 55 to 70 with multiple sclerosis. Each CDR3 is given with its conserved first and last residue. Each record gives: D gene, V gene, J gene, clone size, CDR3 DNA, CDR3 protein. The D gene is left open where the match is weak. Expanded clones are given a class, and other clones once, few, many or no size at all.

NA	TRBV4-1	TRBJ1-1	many	TGCGCCAGCAGCCAAGGAGGACAGTTTAAAACTGAAGCTTTCTTT	CASSQGGQFKTEAFF
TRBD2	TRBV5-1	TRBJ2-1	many	TGCGCCAGCGGCCCGGGGGGGCTCGAATACAATGAGCAGTTCTTC	CASGPGGLEYNEQFF
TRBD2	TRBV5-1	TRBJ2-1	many	TGCGCCAGCAGCTCCCTTAGCGGGAGGGGGGTCAATGAGCAGTTCTTC	CASSSLSGRGVNEQFF
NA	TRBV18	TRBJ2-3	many	TGTGCCAGCTCACCCCTCCCAGATACGCAGTATTTT	CASSPLPDTQYF
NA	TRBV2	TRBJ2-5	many	TGTGCCAGCAGTGAGATGACGGGACGGGAGACCCAGTACTTC	CASSEMTGRETQYF
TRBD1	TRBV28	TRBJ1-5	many	TGTGCCAGCAGAAACAGGGGGCTGGTACGGTGGAGCAATCAGCCCCAGCATTTT	CASRNRGLVRWSNQPQHF
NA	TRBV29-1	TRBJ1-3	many	TGCAGCGTAGTAACAGGGTCCGGAAACACCATATATTTT	CSVVTGSGNTIYF
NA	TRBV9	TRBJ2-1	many	TGTGCCAGCAGCGGCCGAGGGTCCACGAGAGGGGCCAATGAGCAGTTCTTC	CASSGRGSTRGANEQFF
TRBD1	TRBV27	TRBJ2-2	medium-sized	TGTGCCAGCCGCCTATCAGGGGGCCAGAGGGAGCTGTTTTTT	CASRLSGGQRELFF
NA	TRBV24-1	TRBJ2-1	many	TGTGCCACCAGTGATCCCTCCTCAGGGGGGGGGATATCCAATGAGCAGTTCTTC	CATSDPSSGGGISNEQFF
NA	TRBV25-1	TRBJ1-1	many	TGTGCCAGCAGTGAAGCAGAGAACACTGAAGCTTTCTTT	CASSEAENTEAFF
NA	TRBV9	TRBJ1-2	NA	TGTGCCAGCAGCGCAGGGGACTCCCCGGGGTATGGCTACACCTTC	CASSAGDSPGYGYTF
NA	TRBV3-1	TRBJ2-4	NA	TGTGCCAGCAGCCAGGCGCGAGGGGGGCGCATTCAGTACTTC	CASSQARGGRIQYF
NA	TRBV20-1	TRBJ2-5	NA	TGCAGTGCTGAAAGGATGGAGACCCAGTACTTC	CSAERMETQYF
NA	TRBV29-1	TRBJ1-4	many	TGCAGCGTCCGAACTGGGGAAAAACTGTTTTTT	CSVRTGEKLFF
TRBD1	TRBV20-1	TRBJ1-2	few	TGCAGTGCTAGAAAGCCCGGGACAGGGGTCGGGAGTGGCTACACCTTC	CSARKPGTGVGSGYTF